The rows below give T cell receptor beta chains drawn from one sample of a study of T cell responses to AZD1222 COVID-19 vaccine. Data came from immunoSEQ multiplex PCR; TCRdb stores just in-frame clones and leaves some out. Among around 96,000 clones listed, just over 85% were seen once. This specimen was peripheral blood, taken 28 days after the second AZD1222 dose. All receptors come from an adult who received the AZD1222 COVID-19 vaccine. The CDR3 runs from the conserved cysteine through the conserved F or W. A D gene is named only where the DNA matches it firmly. Clone size is shown for a subset of rows, as once, few, many or a class of expanded clone.

>NA|TRBV7-8|NA|TRBJ2-1
CASNGGLYNEQFF
TGTGCCAGCAACGGCGGGCTTTACAATGAGCAGTTCTTC
>NA|TRBV19|TRBD2|TRBJ2-7
CASRTSGTYEQYF
TGTGCCAGCCGGACTAGCGGAACCTACGAGCAGTACTTC
>medium-sized|TRBV7-9|TRBD2|TRBJ2-7
CASRHYSPKREVYYEQYF
TGTGCCAGCAGACACTATAGCCCGAAGCGGGAGGTCTACTACGAGCAGTACTTC
>NA|TRBV19|NA|TRBJ2-6
CASSSRGGRPGANVLTF
TGTGCCAGTAGTAGCCGAGGGGGGAGGCCCGGGGCCAACGTCCTGACTTTC
>NA|TRBV7-2|TRBD2|TRBJ2-3
CASSLGGTSGFDTQYF
TGTGCCAGCAGCTTAGGTGGGACTAGCGGTTTCGATACGCAGTATTTT
>NA|TRBV7-9|NA|TRBJ2-2
CASSLSGNTGELFF
TGTGCCAGCAGCTTATCAGGGAACACCGGGGAGCTGTTTTTT
>NA|TRBV18|NA|TRBJ2-7
CASSPPSRAHEQYF
TGTGCCAGCTCACCACCTTCTAGAGCCCACGAGCAGTACTTC
>NA|TRBV19|NA|TRBJ2-1
CASKAGTAGGEQFF
TGTGCCTCAAAGGCGGGAACAGCGGGTGGTGAGCAGTTCTTC
>NA|TRBV28|TRBD1|TRBJ1-2
CASSLGQAGNYGYTF
TGTGCCAGCAGTTTAGGACAGGCCGGTAACTATGGCTACACCTTC
>NA|TRBV7-8|TRBD1|TRBJ1-5
CASRGTGGQPQHF
TGTGCCAGCAGGGGGACAGGGGGTCAGCCCCAGCATTTT
>NA|TRBV11-2|NA|TRBJ1-4
CASSLAGEKLFF
TGTGCCAGCAGCTTAGCAGGGGAAAAACTGTTTTTT
>NA|TRBV10-3|NA|TRBJ2-1
CAISPSAGADNEQFF
TGTGCCATCAGCCCCTCCGCGGGGGCAGACAATGAGCAGTTCTTC
>NA|TRBV5-1|NA|TRBJ1-1
CASSLGTVNTEAFF
TGCGCCAGCAGCCTGGGGACCGTGAACACTGAAGCTTTCTTT
>few|TRBV28|TRBD2|TRBJ2-7
CASRTLAGNYEQYF
TGTGCCAGCAGAACACTAGCGGGCAACTACGAGCAGTACTTC
>NA|TRBV27|NA|TRBJ2-5
CASSGRVSKGQETQYF
TGTGCCAGCAGTGGGCGGGTCTCAAAGGGACAAGAGACCCAGTACTTC
>once|TRBV28|NA|TRBJ2-1
CASSLGDSTYNEQFF
TGTGCCAGCAGTTTAGGGGACTCCACCTACAATGAGCAGTTCTTC
>NA|TRBV5-1|NA|TRBJ2-5
CASSLAEGAQYF
TGCGCCAGCAGCTTGGCCGAGGGGGCCCAGTACTTC
>NA|TRBV19|NA|TRBJ2-6
CASSIGGNGANVLTF
TGTGCCAGTAGTATCGGGGGAAATGGGGCCAACGTCCTGACTTTC
>NA|TRBV19|NA|TRBJ1-4
CASSIDRRGVTEKLFF
TGTGCCAGTAGTATAGATCGAAGAGGGGTGACTGAAAAACTGTTTTTT
>NA|TRBV20-1|NA|TRBJ2-7
CSASAGLQQYF
TGCAGTGCTAGTGCGGGCCTCCAGCAGTACTTC
>NA|TRBV7-2|TRBD2|TRBJ2-7
CASSSGTSGGPSYEQYF
TGTGCCAGCAGCTCTGGGACTAGCGGGGGTCCCTCCTACGAGCAGTACTTC
>NA|TRBV6-1|NA|TRBJ1-1
CASSERGWEAFF
TGTGCCAGCAGTGAACGTGGCTGGGAAGCTTTCTTT
>NA|TRBV19|NA|TRBJ2-7
CAAGPGGAAIYEQYF
TGTGCCGCAGGACCCGGTGGAGCGGCTATTTACGAGCAGTACTTC
>NA|TRBV28|NA|TRBJ2-7
CASSWGYEQYF
TGTGCCAGCAGTTGGGGATACGAGCAGTACTTC
>NA|TRBV28|NA|TRBJ1-1
CASSLPSTGSTEAFF
TGTGCCAGCAGTCTACCCTCCACAGGGTCCACTGAAGCTTTCTTT
>NA|TRBV27|TRBD2|TRBJ2-1
CASSRGLVRYNEQFF
TGTGCCAGCAGTCGCGGACTAGTCAGGTACAATGAGCAGTTCTTC
>NA|TRBV7-3|NA|TRBJ2-5
CASSLEPGKETQYF
TGTGCCAGCAGCTTAGAGCCAGGGAAAGAGACCCAGTACTTC
>once|TRBV5-1|TRBD2|TRBJ2-1
CASSPPASGYNEQFF
TGCGCCAGCAGCCCCCCGGCTAGCGGTTACAATGAGCAGTTCTTC
>NA|TRBV27|NA|TRBJ1-2
CASSSGDSNYGYTF
TGTGCCAGCAGTTCAGGAGATTCAAACTATGGCTACACCTTC
>NA|TRBV7-2|NA|TRBJ2-6
CAILIARGSLPGANVLTF
TGTGCCATCCTCATTGCGAGGGGGAGCCTCCCTGGGGCCAACGTCCTGACTTTC
>NA|TRBV29-1|NA|TRBJ2-7
CSVLGSRSYEQYF
TGCAGCGTTCTTGGAAGCAGGTCCTACGAGCAGTACTTC
>NA|TRBV19|NA|TRBJ2-3
CASSWRTARSDTQYF
TGTGCCAGTAGTTGGCGGACAGCCCGTTCAGATACGCAGTATTTT
>NA|TRBV9|NA|TRBJ2-7
CASSVGTVPYEQYF
TGTGCCAGCAGCGTAGGGACTGTCCCCTACGAGCAGTACTTC
>NA|TRBV7-6|TRBD1|TRBJ1-1
CASSSGQGAVAEAFF
TGTGCCAGCAGCTCGGGACAGGGGGCCGTTGCTGAAGCTTTCTTT
>NA|TRBV6-2/TRBV6-3|NA|TRBJ2-4
CASSTPQGGKNIQYF
TGTGCCAGCAGTACGCCGCAGGGAGGCAAAAACATTCAGTACTTC
>NA|TRBV4-3|NA|TRBJ1-2
CASSQTRDTDTTWGYTF
TGCGCCAGCAGCCAGACTCGGGACACGGATACAACTTGGGGCTACACCTTC
>NA|TRBV2|TRBD1|TRBJ2-7
CASTESGTGRYEQYF
TGTGCCAGCACCGAATCGGGGACAGGGAGGTACGAGCAGTACTTC
>NA|TRBV10-3|NA|TRBJ1-2
CAISESREVVYGYTF
TGTGCCATCAGTGAGTCGAGGGAGGTCGTGTATGGCTACACCTTC
>NA|TRBV6-5|NA|TRBJ1-2
CASRAGDIRGYTF
TGTGCCAGCAGAGCGGGGGACATTCGCGGCTACACCTTC
>NA|TRBV19|NA|TRBJ1-5
CASSIGLINQPQHF
TGTGCCAGTAGTATCGGCCTTATAAATCAGCCCCAGCATTTT
>NA|TRBV28|NA|TRBJ2-3
CASSRSSGTDTQYF
TGTGCCAGCAGCCGCTCCAGCGGCACAGATACGCAGTATTTT
>once|TRBV5-4|NA|TRBJ1-4
CASSPQLTNEKLFF
TGTGCCAGCAGTCCACAGCTAACTAATGAAAAACTGTTTTTT
>NA|TRBV6-6|TRBD1|TRBJ2-7
CASSYSKGQGIDEQYF
TGTGCCAGCAGTTACTCTAAGGGACAGGGGATCGACGAGCAGTACTTC
>few|TRBV2|NA|TRBJ1-1
CASSPGTSNTEAFF
TGTGCCAGCAGCCCCGGGACATCGAACACTGAAGCTTTCTTT
>NA|TRBV21-1|NA|TRBJ2-7
CASSKDGRDLSTYEQYF
TGTGCCAGCAGCAAAGATGGTAGAGACCTATCGACCTACGAGCAGTACTTC
>NA|TRBV4-1|TRBD1|TRBJ1-2
CASSHDGQGVYGYTF
TGCGCCAGCAGCCATGATGGACAGGGGGTCTATGGCTACACCTTC
>once|TRBV28|NA|TRBJ1-2
CASRGPGLNYGYTF
TGTGCCAGCAGGGGCCCGGGACTTAACTATGGCTACACCTTC
>once|TRBV6-2/TRBV6-3|NA|TRBJ1-1
CASSSRVSGSYGPPEAFF
TGTGCCAGCAGTTCTCGTGTCTCGGGGTCGTATGGTCCACCTGAAGCTTTCTTT
>NA|TRBV7-9|TRBD1|TRBJ2-5
CASITGTAETQYF
TGTGCCAGCATCACCGGGACAGCGGAGACCCAGTACTTC
>NA|TRBV28|TRBD1|TRBJ1-1
CASSGVTGEVTEAFF
TGTGCCAGCAGCGGTGTAACAGGGGAGGTAACTGAAGCTTTCTTT
>NA|TRBV19|NA|TRBJ2-2
CASSNTGELFF
TGTGCCAGTAGTAACACCGGGGAGCTGTTTTTT
>NA|TRBV4-3|TRBD2|TRBJ2-3
CASSQGTSGSLDTQYF
TGCGCCAGCAGCCAAGGGACTAGCGGGAGTTTAGATACGCAGTATTTT
>NA|TRBV7-3|NA|TRBJ2-1
CASSPRVRGGSYNEQFF
TGTGCCAGCAGCCCACGTGTTAGGGGGGGCTCCTACAATGAGCAGTTCTTC
>few|TRBV7-3|TRBD1|TRBJ1-1
CASSLGTGTTEAFF
TGTGCCAGCAGCTTGGGGACAGGTACCACTGAAGCTTTCTTT
>NA|TRBV11-2|NA|TRBJ1-1
CASSPDRFSNSAFF
TGTGCCAGCAGCCCAGACAGGTTTAGTAATTCAGCTTTCTTT
>NA|TRBV6-1|TRBD2|TRBJ2-1
CASSVASGSYNEQFF
TGTGCCAGCAGTGTAGCTAGCGGCTCCTACAATGAGCAGTTCTTC
>NA|TRBV5-1|NA|TRBJ1-1
CASSTQPGNTEAFF
TGCGCCAGCAGCACCCAGCCGGGGAACACTGAAGCTTTCTTT